These 8 T cell receptor beta chains share one sample of origin, sequenced in a study of cytomegalovirus exposure and HLA in healthy donors. The study ran its PCR with 60 Vbeta and 13 Jbeta primers. The protocol was immunoSEQ multiplex PCR, while the TCRdb copy is restricted to in-frame clones and leaves out a portion. The table records 100,000 or so clones, 65% to 85% of them present only once. Sequenced sample: PBMCs. Receptors originate from a man over 45 in good health and CMV-seronegative.

The J gene is TRBJ1-3, the V gene TRBV4-2, with 10 nucleotides matching TRBD1. Germline CDR1 reads LGHNA; CDR2 reads YNFKEQ. The V gene end was trimmed by 4 bases and the J gene end by 0 bases; junction bases not matched to a gene: 6. This CDR3 comprises 17 residues. The CDR3 DNA is TGTGCCAGCAGCCTCTCCGGGACAGGGGACTCTGGAAACACCATATATTTT. It encodes CASSLSGTGDSGNTIYF.

The J gene is TRBJ1-1, the V gene TRBV29-1; D may be TRBD1 (6 bases). The V gene lost 2 bases and the J gene lost 3 bases, with 13 bases spanning the gap. This CDR3 is built from 14 residues. Looked up from germline, CDR1 is SQVTM and CDR2 is ANQGSEA. The CDR3 is CSVEPSGTYTEAFF. The CDR3 nucleotides are TGCAGCGTTGAACCTTCGGGGACATACACTGAAGCTTTCTTT.

The CDR3 reads CSVLDRGNTEAFF. The CDR3 bases are TGCAGCGTCCTTGACAGGGGGAACACTGAAGCTTTCTTT. This chain connects TRBV29-1 to TRBJ1-1; TRBD1 matches at 8 bases. The V gene's germline CDR1 is SQVTM and CDR2 ANQGSEA. The CDR3 length is 13 residues. V was clipped by 6 bases and J by 1 base; unmatched bases: 4.

In this sample, this clone is hyperexpanded. The identical CDR3 is also encoded by other nucleotide sequences in the sample. The chain has TRBV4-1 and TRBJ2-7; D perhaps matches TRBD1 (6 bases). Deletions cut 4 bases from V and 3 bases from J, with 13 bases between. The CDR3 is made up of 14 amino acids. CDR1 is MGHRA, CDR2 YSYEKL, per germline. Here the CDR3 reads CASSPIEGGYEQYF. The CDR3 DNA is TGCGCCAGCAGCCCCATAGAAGGGGGCTACGAGCAGTACTTC.

This chain uses TRBV27 with TRBJ2-7, with D possibly TRBD1 on 7 matching bases. Trimming took 1 base from V and 5 from J, leaving 21 bases between them. The CDR3 is 17 residues long. Per germline, CDR1 MNHEY and CDR2 SMNVEV (reference sequence). Here the CDR3 reads CASSLFYRGRGSNEQYF. In DNA, the CDR3 is TGTGCCAGCAGTTTATTTTATAGGGGGCGGGGTAGTAACGAGCAGTACTTC.

V gene TRBV28 combines with J gene TRBJ1-2, with TRBD1 matching over 9 bases. Trimming took 5 bases from V and 6 from J; bases not matched to a gene: 10. The germline V gene encodes CDR1 MDHEN and CDR2 SYDVKM. The CDR3 runs 15 residues. In nucleotides, the CDR3 is TGTGCCAGCAGTACCCGGGACAGGGCTATGAATGGCTACACCTTC. Residues: CASSTRDRAMNGYTF.

The chain joins TRBV30 to TRBJ2-1, with D maybe TRBD2 (5 bases). CDR1 is GTSNPN, CDR2 SVGIG, per germline (reference sequence). This CDR3 region has 13 residues. V was cut by 2 bases and J by 5 bases, with 10 bases left in between. The CDR3 nucleotides are TGTGCCTGGAGTTTACTAGTGAACAATGAGCAGTTCTTC. Protein sequence: CAWSLLVNNEQFF.

The chain combines TRBV18 with TRBJ2-1, with a weak D call TRBD1 (6 bases). CDR1 is KGHSH and CDR2 is LQKENI in the germline V gene. This CDR3 has 15 residues. V was trimmed by 3 bases and J by 0 bases, leaving 9 bases between them. CDR3 bases: TGTGCCAGCTCACCTACAGGGAGCTCCTACAATGAGCAGTTCTTC. Encoded protein: CASSPTGSSYNEQFF.